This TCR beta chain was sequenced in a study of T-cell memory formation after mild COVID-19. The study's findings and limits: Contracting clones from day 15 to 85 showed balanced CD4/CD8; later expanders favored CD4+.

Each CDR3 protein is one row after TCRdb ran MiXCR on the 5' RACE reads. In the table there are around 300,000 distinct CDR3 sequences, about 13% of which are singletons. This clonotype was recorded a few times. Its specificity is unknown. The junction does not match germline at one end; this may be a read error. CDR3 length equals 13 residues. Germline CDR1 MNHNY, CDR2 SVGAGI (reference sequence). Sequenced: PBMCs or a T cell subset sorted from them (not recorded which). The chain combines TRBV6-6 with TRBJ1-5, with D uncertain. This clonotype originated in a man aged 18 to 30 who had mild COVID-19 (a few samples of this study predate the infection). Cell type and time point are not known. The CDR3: CASSYSGKQPQHF. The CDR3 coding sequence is TGTGCCAGCAGTTATTCCGGCAAGCAGCCCCAGCATTTT.